The 5 T cell receptor beta chains given below trace back to one sample, sequenced in a study of blood T cell repertoires in COVID-19. TCRdb's copy holds only in-frame clones and misses some; the assay was immunoSEQ multiplex PCR. The sample includes nearly 200,000 clones, 84% of them seen just once. Sequencing was carried out using peripheral blood. These receptor sequences come from a human donor in a cohort sampled during active COVID-19.

The chain carries TRBV21-1 and TRBJ2-7; the D segment call TRBD1 is taken from the table without a DNA check. TRBV21-1 is designated a pseudogene. The CDR3 consists of 19 residues. For the CDR3, the DNA is TGTGCCAGCAGCAAAGGTCGGTGGGACACTCGAACTTACGGGATCGAGCAGTACGTC. Protein product: CASSKGRWDTRTYGIEQYV.

The V and J genes are TRBV2 and TRBJ2-1; 8 nucleotides line up with TRBD2. With V trimmed by 8 bases and J by 9 bases, 9 bases remained unmatched. CDR3 length: 13 amino acids. The germline CDR1 and CDR2 sequences are SNHLY and FYNNEI. The CDR3 sequence: CASPAGLVSEQFF. The CDR3 region has the DNA TGTGCCAGCCCGGCGGGACTAGTCAGTGAGCAGTTCTTC.

The rearrangement joins TRBV7-8 to TRBJ2-7; 12 bases are shared with TRBD1. Germline V gives CDR1 SGHVS, CDR2 FQNEAQ. The CDR3 is 16 residues long. Trimming cost V 3 bases and J 4 bases; bases outside gene matches: 7. CDR3 sequence (DNA): TGTGCCAGCAGCTTCTACCGGGACAGGGGGCAGTACGAGCAGTACTTC. It translates to CASSFYRDRGQYEQYF.

This chain connects TRBV11-1 to TRBJ1-1; D might be TRBD1 (6 bases). V lost 7 bases and J 3 bases, leaving 15 bases between the germline ends. Germline assignment: CDR1 SGHAT and CDR2 FQDESV (reference sequence). The CDR3 is made up of 14 amino acids. CDR3 sequence (DNA): TGTGCCAGCACCTCGGCCGGGACACACACTGAAGCTTTCTTT. Residues: CASTSAGTHTEAFF.

This clone was recorded only once. The genes are TRBV7-9 and TRBJ2-1, with a weak D call TRBD1 (7 bases). Germline CDR1 SEHNR, CDR2 FQNEAQ (reference sequence). Deletions cut 4 bases from V and 7 bases from J, with 23 bases between. The CDR3 has 17 amino acids. The CDR3, as DNA: TGTGCCAGCAGCTCCAGCAGGGGGGTGTGGAGCGGGAATGAGCAGTTCTTC. This translates into CASSSSRGVWSGNEQFF.